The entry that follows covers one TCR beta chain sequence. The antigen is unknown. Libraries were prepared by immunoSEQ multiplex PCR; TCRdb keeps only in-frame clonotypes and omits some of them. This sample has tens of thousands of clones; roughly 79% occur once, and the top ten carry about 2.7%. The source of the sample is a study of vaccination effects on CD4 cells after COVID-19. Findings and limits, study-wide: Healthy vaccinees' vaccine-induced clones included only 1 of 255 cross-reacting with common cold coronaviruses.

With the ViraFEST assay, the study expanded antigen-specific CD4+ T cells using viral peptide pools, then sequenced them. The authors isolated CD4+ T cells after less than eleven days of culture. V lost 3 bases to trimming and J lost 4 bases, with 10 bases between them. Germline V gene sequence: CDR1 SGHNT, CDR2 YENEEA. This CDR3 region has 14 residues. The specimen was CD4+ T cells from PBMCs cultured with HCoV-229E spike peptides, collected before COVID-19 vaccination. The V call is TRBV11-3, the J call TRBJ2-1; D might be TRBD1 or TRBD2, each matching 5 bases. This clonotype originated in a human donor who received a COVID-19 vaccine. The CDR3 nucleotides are TGTGCCAGCAGCTTGGGGACGGGATACAATGAGCAGTTCTTC. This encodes CASSLGTGYNEQFF.